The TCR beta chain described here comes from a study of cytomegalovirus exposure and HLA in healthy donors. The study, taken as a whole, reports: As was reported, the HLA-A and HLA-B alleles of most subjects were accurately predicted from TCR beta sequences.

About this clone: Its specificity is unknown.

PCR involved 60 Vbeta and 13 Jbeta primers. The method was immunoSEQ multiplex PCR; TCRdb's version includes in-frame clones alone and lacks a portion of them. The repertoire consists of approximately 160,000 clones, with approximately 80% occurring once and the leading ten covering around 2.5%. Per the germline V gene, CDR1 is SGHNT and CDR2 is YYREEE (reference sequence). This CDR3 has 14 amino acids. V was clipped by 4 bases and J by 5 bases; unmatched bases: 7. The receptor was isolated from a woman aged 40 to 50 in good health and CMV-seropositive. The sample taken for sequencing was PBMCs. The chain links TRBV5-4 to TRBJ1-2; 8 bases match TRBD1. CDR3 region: CASSTGQGNYGYTF. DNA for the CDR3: TGTGCCAGCAGCACCGGACAGGGTAATTATGGCTACACCTTC. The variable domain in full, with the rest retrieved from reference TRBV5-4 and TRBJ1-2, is ETGVTQSPTHLIKTRGQQVTLRCSSQSGHNTVSWYQQALGQGPQFIFQYYREEENGRGNFPPRFSGLQFPNYSSELNVNALELDDSALYLCASSTGQGNYGYTFGSGTRLTVV.